This is a list of T cell receptor beta chains from one sample in a study of blood T cell repertoires in COVID-19. The table came from immunoSEQ multiplex PCR; TCRdb's copy has only in-frame clones and leaves some out. The table lists about 310,000 clones, approximately 89% of them singletons, with 6.5% to 9.5% in the top ten. The material sequenced was peripheral blood. The receptors shown here come from a woman between 50 and 59 years old who had recovered from COVID-19. CDR3s include the opening cysteine and the closing phenylalanine or tryptophan. Fields, in order: D gene, clone size, V gene, J gene, CDR3 DNA, CDR3 protein. D genes are given only for firm matches. Not every row has a clone size; where given, it reads once, few, many or a size class.

.	few	TRBV28	TRBJ1-1	TGTGCCAGCAGTCCAACAGGAGCGATTGGCACTGAAGCTTTCTTT	CASSPTGAIGTEAFF
.	.	TRBV28	TRBJ1-2	TGTGCCAGCACCATAGACAGAAACTATGGCTACACCTTC	CASTIDRNYGYTF
.	.	TRBV28	TRBJ1-2	TGTGCCAGCAGTTTCCAGGGATCGTATGGCTACACCTTC	CASSFQGSYGYTF
.	.	TRBV2	TRBJ1-3	TGTGCCAGCACCAGGGAGGAGCACTCTGGAAACACCATATATTTT	CASTREEHSGNTIYF
TRBD1	.	TRBV6-2/TRBV6-3	TRBJ1-1	TGTGCCAGCAGTGACAGGGAGAACACTGAAGCTTTCTTT	CASSDRENTEAFF
.	.	TRBV6-2/TRBV6-3	TRBJ2-3	TGTGCCAGCAGTTACAGGACAGCTTCCACAGATACGCAGTATTTT	CASSYRTASTDTQYF
.	.	TRBV18	TRBJ2-3	TGTGCCAGCTCACCGCCGAGGCCGGTTGCAGATACGCAGTATTTT	CASSPPRPVADTQYF
TRBD2	.	TRBV29-1	TRBJ2-1	TGCAGCGTTTTGGTAGCGGGGTCCTACAATGAGCAGTTCTTC	CSVLVAGSYNEQFF
TRBD1	.	TRBV12-3/TRBV12-4	TRBJ2-5	TGTGCCAGCAGCCCAGGGGGAGATACCCAGTACTTC	CASSPGGDTQYF
.	.	TRBV4-3	TRBJ1-2	TGCGCCAGCAGCCAAGATCGTACTACGGAGGGCTACACCTTC	CASSQDRTTEGYTF
.	once	TRBV30	TRBJ2-3	TGTGCCTGGAGTATGGGAGTTTTCGGCACAGATACGCAGTATTTT	CAWSMGVFGTDTQYF
.	.	TRBV7-2	TRBJ2-5	TGTGCCAGCAGGGTAGGAGGTTGGGTGGAGACCCAGTACTTC	CASRVGGWVETQYF
TRBD2	.	TRBV27	TRBJ2-5	TGTGCCAGCCAGCGGGAGGGCCAAGAGACCCAGTACTTC	CASQREGQETQYF
.	.	TRBV4-1	TRBJ1-1	TGCGCCAGCAGCCAAATTGGGGCCACTGAAGCTTTCTTT	CASSQIGATEAFF
.	.	TRBV12-3/TRBV12-4	TRBJ2-3	TGTGCCAGCAGTTCCGAGCGGAAGCAGTATTTT	CASSSERKQYF
.	.	TRBV3-1/TRBV3-2	TRBJ1-2	TGTGCCAGCAGCCACGGGGGAGATGGCTACACCTTC	CASSHGGDGYTF
TRBD2	few	TRBV27	TRBJ2-1	TGTGCCAGCGTTCGCTCGTTTCGCATCGCGGGAGGTGTTAGGAATGAGCAGTTCTTC	CASVRSFRIAGGVRNEQFF
TRBD2	.	TRBV2	TRBJ2-5	TGTGCCAGCAGTGTTAGCGGGGTACAAGAGACCCAGTACTTC	CASSVSGVQETQYF
.	.	TRBV5-1	TRBJ1-1	TGCGCCAGCAGCTACAGCGGACAGATGAACACTGAAGCTTTCTTT	CASSYSGQMNTEAFF
TRBD1	few	TRBV19	TRBJ1-1	TGTGCCAGTAGTTCGACGTCCCAGGGGGCGCGAGAAGCTTTCTTT	CASSSTSQGAREAFF
.	.	TRBV18	TRBJ1-1	TGTGCCAGCTCACCATCGAGCAGGGCGAGCACTGAAGCTTTCTTT	CASSPSSRASTEAFF
.	.	TRBV7-2	TRBJ1-6	TGTGCCAGCCCCCTCGGGACATTTAATTTCCCCGGTGGTTCACCCCTCCACTTT	CASPLGTFNFPGGSPLHF
.	.	TRBV6-4	TRBJ1-4	TGTGCCAGCAGACCCACTGCAACTAATGAAAAACTGTTTTTT	CASRPTATNEKLFF
.	.	TRBV7-8	TRBJ2-4	TGTGCCAGCAGCTTGGGGCTAACAACGGCCAAAAACATTCAGTACTTC	CASSLGLTTAKNIQYF
.	.	TRBV6-1	TRBJ2-7	TGTGCCAGCAGTGAAGCCTTGGAGGGGTACGAGCAGTACTTC	CASSEALEGYEQYF
.	.	TRBV19	TRBJ1-4	TGTGCCAGTAGTCGGGAACTGATACCAACTAATGAAAAACTGTTTTTT	CASSRELIPTNEKLFF
TRBD2	.	TRBV3-1/TRBV3-2	TRBJ2-7	TGTGCCAGCAGACTAGCGGGGGGGTTATCCGAGCAGTACTTC	CASRLAGGLSEQYF
.	.	TRBV14	TRBJ1-1	TGTGCCAGCAGCCAAGTAGGAGGGAGCACTGAAGCTTTCTTT	CASSQVGGSTEAFF
TRBD2	.	TRBV7-2	TRBJ2-5	TGTGCCAGCAGCCCTGGACTAGCGGTAGAGACCCAGTACTTC	CASSPGLAVETQYF
.	.	TRBV27	TRBJ2-7	TGTGCCAGCACCTCAATTCGGGGTAACGAGCAGTACTTC	CASTSIRGNEQYF
TRBD1	.	TRBV28	TRBJ2-2	TGTGCCAGCAGGCCGACAGGGTTTGTCCCCGGGGAGCTGTTTTTT	CASRPTGFVPGELFF
.	once	TRBV18	TRBJ2-5	TGTGCCAGCTCACCAACGGGGGGCCAGGCGGAGACCCAGTACTTC	CASSPTGGQAETQYF